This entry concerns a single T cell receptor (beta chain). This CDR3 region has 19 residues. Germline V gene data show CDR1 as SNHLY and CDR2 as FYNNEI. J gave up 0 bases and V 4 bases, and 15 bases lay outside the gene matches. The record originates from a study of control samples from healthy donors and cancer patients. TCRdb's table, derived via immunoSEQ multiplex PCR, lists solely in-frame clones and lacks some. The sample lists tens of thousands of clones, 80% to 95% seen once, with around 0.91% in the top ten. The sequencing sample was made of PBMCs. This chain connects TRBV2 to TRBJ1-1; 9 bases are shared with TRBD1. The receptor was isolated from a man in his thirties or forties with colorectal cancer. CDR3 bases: TGTGCCAGCAGTGGCAGCCCCCCGGGACAGGGCCTTATGAACACTGAAGCTTTCTTT. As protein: CASSGSPPGQGLMNTEAFF.